These T cell receptor beta chains were read from a single sample in a study of blood T cells in healthy people across ages. TCRdb re-called the 5' RACE reads through MiXCR, storing one row per CDR3 protein. The sample has hundreds of thousands of distinct CDR3 sequences, approximately 40% seen once. Input material: blood. The receptors originated from an elderly man in good health. Each CDR3 is given with its conserved first and last residue. The order of the fields is V gene, clone size, D gene, J gene, CDR3 protein, CDR3 DNA. D genes are given only for firm matches. Clone size is given for some rows only: seen once, a few or many times, or a class if the clone is expanded.

>TRBV18|NA|NA|TRBJ2-3
CASSRDTSPGDTQYF
TGTGCCAGCTCACGGGACACATCCCCGGGGGATACGCAGTATTTT
>TRBV6-2/TRBV6-3|few|NA|TRBJ2-3
CASSCSDTQYF
TGTGCCAGCAGTTGCTCAGATACGCAGTATTTT
>TRBV6-6|NA|NA|TRBJ2-3
CASSNGVSTDTQYF
TGTGCCAGCAGTAATGGGGTTAGCACAGATACGCAGTATTTT
>TRBV24-1|NA|NA|TRBJ2-3
CATSGVSTDTQYF
TGTGCCACCAGTGGTGTCAGCACAGATACGCAGTATTTT
>TRBV7-9|many|NA|TRBJ2-5
CASSFGGLLQETQYF
TGTGCCAGCAGCTTTGGGGGGTTACTACAAGAGACCCAGTACTTC
>TRBV2|few|NA|TRBJ2-5
CASRLVETQYF
TGTGCCAGCAGACTGGTGGAGACCCAGTACTTC
>TRBV9|NA|NA|TRBJ2-3
CASSAKGGRGGTDTQYF
TGTGCCAGCAGTGCTAAGGGGGGCAGGGGAGGCACAGATACGCAGTATTTT
>TRBV25-1|NA|TRBD1|TRBJ1-2
CASSVTGGPSFGYTF
TGTGCCAGCAGTGTGACAGGGGGGCCGTCTTTTGGCTACACCTTC
>TRBV2|few|TRBD1|TRBJ1-2
CASSEAGPGGDGYTF
TGTGCCAGCAGTGAAGCAGGGCCAGGGGGCGATGGCTACACCTTC
>TRBV7-2|few|TRBD2|TRBJ2-1
CASSLVQIAGDNEQFF
TGTGCCAGCAGCTTGGTCCAGATAGCGGGAGACAATGAGCAGTTCTTC
>TRBV7-2|NA|TRBD1|TRBJ1-1
CASSLGGEGAIGMNTEAFF
TGTGCCAGCAGCTTAGGGGGGGAGGGGGCCATCGGCATGAACACTGAAGCTTTCTTT
>TRBV20-1|few|NA|TRBJ2-7
CSARDQPRSSSYEQYF
TGCAGTGCTAGAGATCAACCGAGATCGAGCTCCTACGAGCAGTACTTC
>TRBV11-2|NA|NA|TRBJ2-7
CASSPALDEQYF
TGTGCCAGCAGCCCCGCCCTCGACGAGCAGTACTTC
>TRBV15|few|TRBD1|TRBJ1-4
CATSRRPTTGSNEKLFF
TGTGCCACCAGCAGAAGACCGACGACAGGGAGTAATGAAAAACTGTTTTTT
>TRBV9|NA|NA|TRBJ1-6
CSSSVKGDYNSPLHF
TGTTCCAGCAGCGTAAAAGGCGACTATAATTCACCCCTCCACTTT
>TRBV15|few|NA|TRBJ1-5
CATSPDGGAQPQHF
TGTGCCACCAGCCCGGATGGGGGGGCACAGCCCCAGCATTTT
>TRBV7-8|NA|NA|TRBJ1-1
CASRLTDSYTEAFF
TGTGCCAGCAGACTTACCGACAGCTACACTGAAGCTTTCTTT
>TRBV29-1|few|NA|TRBJ2-5
CSVEAGGSYEQYF
TGCAGCGTTGAAGCAGGGGGGAGCTATGAGCAGTACTTC
>TRBV3-1|NA|NA|TRBJ2-7
CASSQKFRVEQYF
TGTGCCAGCAGCCAAAAATTTCGTGTCGAGCAGTACTTC
>TRBV12-3/TRBV12-4|NA|TRBD2|TRBJ2-6
CASRSGLAGSSGANVLTF
TGTGCCAGCAGATCGGGACTAGCGGGGTCCTCTGGGGCCAACGTCCTGACTTTC
>TRBV29-1|few|NA|TRBJ1-5
CSVGWQNQPQHF
TGCAGCGTTGGTTGGCAGAATCAGCCCCAGCATTTT
>TRBV27|NA|NA|TRBJ2-7
CASSSSRDRTYEQYF
TGTGCCAGCAGTTCCAGCCGGGACCGGACCTACGAGCAGTACTTC
>TRBV5-1|few|TRBD1|TRBJ2-5
CASSLDPGGVETQYF
TGCGCCAGCAGCTTGGATCCAGGGGGCGTAGAGACCCAGTACTTC
>TRBV5-4|NA|NA|TRBJ2-6
CASSLDGGSYSGANVLTF
TGTGCCAGCAGCTTGGACGGCGGGTCGTACTCTGGGGCCAACGTCCTGACTTTC
>TRBV21-1|NA|NA|TRBJ1-2
CASSKKPPRQGANYGYTF
TGTGCCAGCAGCAAAAAGCCCCCTAGACAGGGAGCTAACTATGGCTACACCTTC
>TRBV12-3/TRBV12-4|NA|NA|TRBJ2-7
CASSLDPRGQYF
TGTGCCAGCAGTCTCGACCCTCGCGGACAGTACTTC
>TRBV3-1|NA|NA|TRBJ2-7
CASSQARDEQYF
TGTGCCAGCAGCCAAGCGCGGGACGAGCAGTACTTC
>TRBV4-3|NA|TRBD1|TRBJ2-4
CASSQDNRAGTGSFVGNIQYF
TGCGCCAGCAGCCAAGATAACCGGGCCGGGACAGGGAGCTTTGTTGGAAACATTCAGTACTTC
>TRBV20-1|NA|NA|TRBJ1-5
CSAAGTDVSNQPQHF
TGCAGTGCCGCGGGAACGGATGTTAGCAATCAGCCCCAGCATTTT
>TRBV29-1|many|TRBD2|TRBJ2-3
CSTKGGASGSTDTQYF
TGCAGCACCAAAGGTGGGGCTAGCGGGAGCACAGATACGCAGTATTTT
>TRBV3-1|NA|TRBD2|TRBJ2-1
CASSQDWGGYNEQFF
TGTGCCAGCAGCCAAGATTGGGGGGGCTACAATGAGCAGTTCTTC
>TRBV20-1|few|NA|TRBJ2-7
CSASGLGLSYEQYF
TGCAGTGCTAGTGGCCTAGGATTGTCCTACGAGCAGTACTTC
>TRBV15|few|NA|TRBJ2-3
CATSRGGKRRPDTQYF
TGTGCCACCAGCAGAGGAGGCAAGCGGCGGCCAGATACGCAGTATTTT
>TRBV6-2/TRBV6-3|few|NA|TRBJ2-7
CASSYDRGRMGSEQYF
TGTGCCAGCAGTTACGACCGTGGCCGCATGGGCTCCGAGCAGTACTTC
>TRBV30|once|NA|TRBJ1-1
CACRLTANTEAFF
TGTGCCTGCAGATTGACTGCGAACACTGAAGCTTTCTTT
>TRBV29-1|NA|NA|TRBJ2-3
CSTRFGDTQYF
TGCAGCACCCGATTTGGGGATACGCAGTATTTT
>TRBV6-1|NA|NA|TRBJ1-2
CASIKRLREQTNYGYTF
TGTGCCAGCATCAAAAGGCTTCGGGAACAAACAAACTATGGCTACACCTTC
>TRBV7-9|NA|NA|TRBJ2-7
CASSPEGAYEQYF
TGTGCCAGCAGCCCCGAGGGCGCCTACGAGCAGTACTTC
>TRBV20-1|few|NA|TRBJ2-7
CSARGGTSRAYEQYF
TGCAGTGCTAGGGGGGGCACTAGCCGAGCCTACGAGCAGTACTTC
>TRBV10-3|NA|TRBD1|TRBJ2-7
CAITDRGEQYF
TGTGCCATCACAGACAGGGGCGAGCAGTACTTC
>TRBV2|NA|TRBD1|TRBJ2-7
CASSDEEGAFGEQYF
TGTGCCAGCAGTGACGAAGAGGGGGCGTTCGGCGAGCAGTACTTC
>TRBV4-3|few|TRBD1|TRBJ1-2
CASSLQTGASNYGYTF
TGCGCCAGCAGCCTCCAGACAGGGGCTTCTAACTATGGCTACACCTTC
>TRBV12-3/TRBV12-4|few|NA|TRBJ1-6
CASSLQASLSNSPLHF
TGTGCCAGCAGTTTACAGGCATCCCTAAGCAATTCACCCCTCCACTTT
>TRBV4-1|few|NA|TRBJ1-2
CASSQSISPAGLTNYGYTF
TGCGCCAGCAGCCAAAGTATAAGCCCGGCTGGGTTAACTAACTATGGCTACACCTTC
>TRBV5-4|few|NA|TRBJ2-7
CASSLAESYEQYF
TGTGCCAGCAGCTTGGCGGAGAGTTACGAGCAGTACTTC
>TRBV12-3/TRBV12-4|NA|TRBD1|TRBJ1-5
CASSVQGTRQPQHF
TGTGCCAGCAGCGTACAGGGGACTCGGCAGCCCCAGCATTTT
>TRBV24-1|NA|NA|TRBJ2-1
CATSRESGEQFF
TGTGCCACCAGTCGGGAGTCGGGTGAGCAGTTCTTC
>TRBV7-2|NA|NA|TRBJ1-2
CASSLTPYSNYGYTF
TGTGCCAGCAGCTTGACGCCCTACAGTAACTATGGCTACACCTTC
>TRBV9|NA|NA|TRBJ2-1
CASSVKLSSYNEQFF
TGTGCCAGCAGCGTAAAGTTAAGCTCCTACAATGAGCAGTTCTTC
>TRBV6-1|NA|NA|TRBJ1-6
CASRPELSYNSPLHF
TGTGCCAGCAGACCCGAACTCTCCTATAATTCACCCCTCCACTTT
>TRBV7-2|NA|NA|TRBJ2-2
CASGTYTGELFF
TGTGCCTCCGGGACCTACACCGGGGAGCTGTTTTTT
>TRBV2|NA|NA|TRBJ2-3
CASRRPGATDTQYF
TGTGCCAGCAGGAGGCCAGGGGCCACAGATACGCAGTATTTT
>TRBV5-6|NA|NA|TRBJ2-3
CASSPKAVWRGLRDTQYF
TGTGCCAGCAGCCCTAAAGCTGTTTGGCGGGGGCTCCGAGATACGCAGTATTTT
>TRBV7-7|once|NA|TRBJ2-5
CASSLWASVQETQYF
TGTGCTAGCAGCCTATGGGCTAGCGTCCAAGAGACCCAGTACTTC
>TRBV29-1|few|TRBD2|TRBJ2-1
CSVEEGGGPNEQFF
TGCAGCGTTGAAGAGGGGGGGGGACCCAATGAGCAGTTCTTC